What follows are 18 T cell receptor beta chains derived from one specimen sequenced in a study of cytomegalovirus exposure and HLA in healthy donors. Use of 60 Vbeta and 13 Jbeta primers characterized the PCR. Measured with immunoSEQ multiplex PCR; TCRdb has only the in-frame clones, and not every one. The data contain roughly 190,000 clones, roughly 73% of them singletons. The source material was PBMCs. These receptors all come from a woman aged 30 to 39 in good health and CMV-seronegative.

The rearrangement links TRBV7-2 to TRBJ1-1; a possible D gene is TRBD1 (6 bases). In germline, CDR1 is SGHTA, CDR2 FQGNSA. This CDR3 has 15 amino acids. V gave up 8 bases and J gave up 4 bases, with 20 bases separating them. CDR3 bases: TGTGCCAGCGTAAGAGGGGGGGCGCGAGGCACTGAAGCTTTCTTT. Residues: CASVRGGARGTEAFF. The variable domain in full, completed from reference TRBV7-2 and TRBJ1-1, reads GAGVSQSPSNKVTEKGKDVELRCDPISGHTALYWYRQSLGQGLEFLIYFQGNSAPDKSGLPSDRFSAERTGGSVSTLTIQRTQQEDSAVYLCASVRGGARGTEAFFGQGTRLTVV.

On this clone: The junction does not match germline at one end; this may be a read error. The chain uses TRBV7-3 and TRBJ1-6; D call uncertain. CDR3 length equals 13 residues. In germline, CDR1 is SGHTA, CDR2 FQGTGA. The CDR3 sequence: CASSSSSNSPLHF. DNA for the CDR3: TGTGCCAGCAGCTCGTCCTCTAATTCACCCCTCCACTTT.

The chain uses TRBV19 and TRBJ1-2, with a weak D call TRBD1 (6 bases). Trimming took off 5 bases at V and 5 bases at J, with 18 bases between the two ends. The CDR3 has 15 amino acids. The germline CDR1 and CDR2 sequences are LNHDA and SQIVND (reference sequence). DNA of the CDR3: TGTGCCAGTAGTTTCCGATACAGGGAAACGTATGGCTACACCTTC. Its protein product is CASSFRYRETYGYTF.

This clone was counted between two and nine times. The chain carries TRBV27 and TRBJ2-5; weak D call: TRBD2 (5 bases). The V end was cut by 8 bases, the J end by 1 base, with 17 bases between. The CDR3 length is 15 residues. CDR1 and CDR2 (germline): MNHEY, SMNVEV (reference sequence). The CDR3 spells CASGLEAGPQETQYF. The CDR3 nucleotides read TGTGCCAGCGGACTTGAGGCAGGCCCCCAAGAGACCCAGTACTTC.

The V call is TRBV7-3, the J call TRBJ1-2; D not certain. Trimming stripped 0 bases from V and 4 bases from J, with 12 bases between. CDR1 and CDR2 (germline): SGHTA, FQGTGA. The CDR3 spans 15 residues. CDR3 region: CASSLTPGGSYGYTF. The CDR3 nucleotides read TGTGCCAGCAGCTTAACCCCAGGAGGGAGCTATGGCTACACCTTC.

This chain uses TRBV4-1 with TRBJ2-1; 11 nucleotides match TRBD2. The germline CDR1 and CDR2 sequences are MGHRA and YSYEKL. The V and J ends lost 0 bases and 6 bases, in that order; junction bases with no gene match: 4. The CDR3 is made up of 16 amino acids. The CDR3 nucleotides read TGCGCCAGCAGCCAAGAGCCTAGCGGGGGGCCCAATGAGCAGTTCTTC. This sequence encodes CASSQEPSGGPNEQFF.

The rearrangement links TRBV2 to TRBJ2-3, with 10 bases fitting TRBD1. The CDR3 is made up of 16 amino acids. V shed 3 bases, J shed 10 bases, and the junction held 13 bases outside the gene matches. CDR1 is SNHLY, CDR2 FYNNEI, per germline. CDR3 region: CASSDAGTGAGAAQYF. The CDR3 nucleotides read TGTGCCAGCAGTGATGCCGGGACAGGGGCCGGAGCGGCGCAGTATTTT.

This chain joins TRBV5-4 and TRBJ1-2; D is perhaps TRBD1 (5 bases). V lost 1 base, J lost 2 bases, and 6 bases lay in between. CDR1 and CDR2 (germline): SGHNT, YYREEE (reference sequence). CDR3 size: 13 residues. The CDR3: CASSLRGNYGYTF. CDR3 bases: TGTGCCAGCAGCTTGCGGGGGAACTATGGCTACACCTTC.

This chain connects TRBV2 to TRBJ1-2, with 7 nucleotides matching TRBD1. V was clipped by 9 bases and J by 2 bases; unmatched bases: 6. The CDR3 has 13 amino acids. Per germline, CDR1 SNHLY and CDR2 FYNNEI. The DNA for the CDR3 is TGTGCCAGTCGACAGGGCACGAACTATGGCTACACCTTC. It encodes CASRQGTNYGYTF. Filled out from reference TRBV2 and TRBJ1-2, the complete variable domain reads EPEVTQTPSHQVTQMGQEVILRCVPISNHLYFYWYRQILGQKVEFLVSFYNNEISEKSEIFDDQFSVERPDGSNFTLKIRSTKLEDSAMYFCASRQGTNYGYTFGSGTRLTVV.

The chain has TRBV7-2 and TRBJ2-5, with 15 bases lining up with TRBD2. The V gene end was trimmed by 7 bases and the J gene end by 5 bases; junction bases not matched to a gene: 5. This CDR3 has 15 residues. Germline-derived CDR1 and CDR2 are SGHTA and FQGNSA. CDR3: CASMGTSGGFETQYF. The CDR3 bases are TGTGCCAGCATGGGGACTAGCGGGGGGTTTGAGACCCAGTACTTC.

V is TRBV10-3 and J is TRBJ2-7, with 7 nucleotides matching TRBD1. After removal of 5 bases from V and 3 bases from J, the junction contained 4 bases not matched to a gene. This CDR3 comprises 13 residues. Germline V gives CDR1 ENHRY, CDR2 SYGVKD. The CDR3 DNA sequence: TGTGCCATCAGTTTTTGGACAGGCTACGAGCAGTACTTC. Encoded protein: CAISFWTGYEQYF.

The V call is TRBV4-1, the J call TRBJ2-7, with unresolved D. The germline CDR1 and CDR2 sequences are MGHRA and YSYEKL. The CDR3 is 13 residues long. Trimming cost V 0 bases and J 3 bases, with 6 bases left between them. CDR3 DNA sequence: TGCGCCAGCAGCCAAGACAGATACTACGAGCAGTACTTC. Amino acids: CASSQDRYYEQYF.

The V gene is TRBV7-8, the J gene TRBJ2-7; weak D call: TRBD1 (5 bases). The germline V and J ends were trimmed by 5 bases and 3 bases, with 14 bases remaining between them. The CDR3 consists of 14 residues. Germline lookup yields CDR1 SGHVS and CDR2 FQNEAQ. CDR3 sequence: CASSTRTPRYEQYF. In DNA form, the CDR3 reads TGTGCCAGCAGCACAAGGACACCGCGCTACGAGCAGTACTTC.

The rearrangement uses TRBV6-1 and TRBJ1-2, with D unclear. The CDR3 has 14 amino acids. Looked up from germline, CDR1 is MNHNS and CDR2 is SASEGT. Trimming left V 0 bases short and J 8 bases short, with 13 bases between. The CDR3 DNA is TGTGCCAGCAGTGAAGCGGAGAGGGTCCCGGGCTACACCTTC. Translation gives CASSEAERVPGYTF.

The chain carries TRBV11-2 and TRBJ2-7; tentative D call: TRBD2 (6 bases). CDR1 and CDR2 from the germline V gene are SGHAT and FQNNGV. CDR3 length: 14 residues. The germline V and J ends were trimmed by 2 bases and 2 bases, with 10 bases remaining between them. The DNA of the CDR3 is TGTGCCAGCAGCTTAACTAGCACCACCTACGAGCAGTACTTC. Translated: CASSLTSTTYEQYF.

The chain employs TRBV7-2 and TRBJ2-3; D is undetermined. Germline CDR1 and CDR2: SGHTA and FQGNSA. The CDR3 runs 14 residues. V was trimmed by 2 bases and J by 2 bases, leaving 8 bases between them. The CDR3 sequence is CASSLKQYTDTQYF. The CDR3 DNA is TGTGCCAGCAGCTTAAAACAGTACACAGATACGCAGTATTTT.

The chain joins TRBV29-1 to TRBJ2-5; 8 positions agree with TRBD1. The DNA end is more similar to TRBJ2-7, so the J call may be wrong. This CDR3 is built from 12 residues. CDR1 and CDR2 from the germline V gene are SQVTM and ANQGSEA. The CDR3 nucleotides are TGCAGCGGTGGACAGGGTTACCACGAGCAGTACTTC. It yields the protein CSGGQGYHEQYF.

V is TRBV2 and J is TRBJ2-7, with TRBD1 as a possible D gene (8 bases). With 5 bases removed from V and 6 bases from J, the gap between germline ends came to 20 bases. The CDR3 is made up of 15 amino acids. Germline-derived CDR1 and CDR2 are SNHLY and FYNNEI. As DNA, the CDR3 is TGTGCCAGCAGTCCCCTAGGACAGGGAGGGAGCGAGCAGTACTTC. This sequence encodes CASSPLGQGGSEQYF.